A single sample is the source of the 24 T cell receptor beta chains below, sequenced in a study of human T cells and chemical hapten exposure (dated by TCRdb to the early 2020s). What this sample's time point label stands for: patch test 2, 6 weeks after DPC sensitization. The sample's treatment or condition label, decoded: therapeutic diphenylcyclopropenone sensitization with weekly scalp DPC. Library prep was done by RACE. Instrument used: NextSeq 500. TCRdb reran the public reads through fastp at Q25 and MiXCR, keeping productive beta chains. Rows are combined by CDR3 protein, so each entry shows the most common genes and DNA. In this sample the table shows around 360,000 distinct CDR3 sequences, around 6% of which occur a single time. 4.5% to 6% of the sample rests with the top ten. The sequencing here drew on whole blood, taken in connection with sensitization to the hapten diphenylcyclopropenone (DPC). These receptor sequences come from a woman aged 18-29 years with alopecia areata. Some clones in this sample may be carry-over from other donors' samples.

This clonotype was picked up many times. The V and J genes are TRBV12-3 or TRBV12-4 and TRBJ2-7, with 8 bases that match TRBD1. The CDR3 totals 13 residues. V lost 5 bases, J lost 5 bases, and 5 bases stayed unmatched. The CDR3 loop is CASSQQTGDEQYF. CDR3 in DNA: TGTGCCAGCAGTCAGCAGACAGGGGACGAGCAGTACTTC.

This clonotype was counted at least ten times. The genes are TRBV20-1 and TRBJ1-2; 10 bases align to TRBD1. V gave up 4 bases and J gave up 4 bases; unmatched junction bases: 6. The germline V gene has CDR1 DFQATT and CDR2 SNEGSKA (reference sequence). The CDR3 covers 14 residues. CDR3 sequence: CSATGDRGGYGYTF. The CDR3 bases are TGCAGTGCTACCGGGGACAGGGGAGGCTATGGCTACACCTTC.

In its sample, this clonotype was seen many times. The CDR3 loop reads CATSEARRNKPTGAYGYTF. The CDR3 nucleotides read TGTGCCACCAGTGAAGCCAGACGTAATAAACCGACAGGGGCCTATGGCTACACCTTC. The rearrangement links TRBV24-1 to TRBJ1-2; the match to TRBD1 covers 8 bases. Germline CDR1 is KGHDR and CDR2 is SFDVKD. V gave up 4 bases and J gave up 4 bases; unmatched junction bases: 19. The CDR3 is made up of 19 amino acids.

V and J are TRBV12-5 and TRBJ2-3, with D unclear. The V gene lost 5 bases and the J gene lost 2 bases, with 8 bases spanning the gap. The CDR3 has 13 residues. The germline V gene encodes CDR1 LGHNT and CDR2 FRNRAP. DNA for the CDR3: TGTGCTAGTGGTCCCTCTGCCACAGATACGCAGTATTTT. Translated, it gives CASGPSATDTQYF.

There are a few counts of this clonotype. CDR3 nucleotide sequence: TGTGCCAGCTCACCACCGGGGGTCGGGGGCGCACAGTTCTTC. Its protein is CASSPPGVGGAQFF. The V and J genes are TRBV18 and TRBJ2-1; D may match TRBD1 or TRBD2 (6 bases each). This CDR3 has 14 amino acids. Between the trimmed V and J ends, which lost 0 bases and 13 bases, there was a span of 16 bases. Germline lookup yields CDR1 KGHSH and CDR2 LQKENI.

This clonotype has ten or more counts. The chain links TRBV24-1 to TRBJ2-3, with D unresolved. Germline CDR1 reads KGHDR; CDR2 reads SFDVKD. V dropped 0 bases and J dropped 4 bases, with 1 base sitting between them. This CDR3 is built from 12 residues. Written as DNA, the CDR3 is TGTGCCACCAGTGATTTGTCAGATACGCAGTATTTT. Translated: CATSDLSDTQYF.

There are a few counts of this clonotype. This chain uses TRBV7-2 with TRBJ1-2; D is undetermined. Per the germline V gene, CDR1 is SGHTA and CDR2 is FQGNSA. V shed 2 bases and J shed 5 bases, with 12 bases lying between them. CDR3 length: 14 amino acids. DNA for the CDR3: TGTGCCAGCAGCTTACATACTTCGCCTTATGGCTACACCTTC. Its translation: CASSLHTSPYGYTF.

This clonotype was detected many times. The genes are TRBV7-9 and TRBJ1-6; unclear D gene. Trimming took 1 base from V and 9 from J, leaving 7 bases between them. Germline CDR1 reads SEHNR; CDR2 reads FQNEAQ (reference sequence). This CDR3 is built from 13 residues. The CDR3 sequence is CASSLDHSSPLHF. The DNA for the CDR3 is TGTGCCAGCAGCTTAGACCACAGTTCACCCCTCCACTTT.

In its sample, this clonotype was seen many times. The CDR3 loop is CASRQSFGGVEAFF. The CDR3 DNA reads TGTGCCAGCAGGCAGTCTTTTGGTGGGGTTGAAGCTTTCTTT. The J gene is TRBJ1-1, the V gene TRBV27; the D is unclear. Germline V gene lookup returns CDR1 MNHEY and CDR2 SMNVEV (reference sequence). Trimming cost V 6 bases and J 7 bases, with 18 bases left between them. The CDR3 consists of 14 residues.

In its sample, this clonotype was seen a few times. The chain links TRBV12-3 or TRBV12-4 to TRBJ1-5, with no clear D. The length of the CDR3 is 16 residues. Trimming removed 7 bases from V and 1 base from J, with 17 bases in between. CDR3 protein: CASTLQSGGSNQPQHF. CDR3 DNA: TGTGCCAGCACCCTCCAGTCGGGAGGGAGCAATCAGCCCCAGCATTTT.

This clonotype was observed many times. This chain joins TRBV28 and TRBJ2-6; D not certain. Looked up from germline, CDR1 is MDHEN and CDR2 is SYDVKM. The V gene lost 5 bases and the J gene lost 1 base, with 9 bases spanning the gap. The CDR3 loop spans 15 amino acids. The CDR3 DNA reads as TGTGCCAGCAGTACCCCCCGGTCTGGGGCCAACGTCCTGACTTTC. It encodes CASSTPRSGANVLTF. The full variable domain, completed using reference TRBV28 and TRBJ2-6, is DVKVTQSSRYLVKRTGEKVFLECVQDMDHENMFWYRQDPGLGLRLIYFSYDVKMKEKGDIPEGYSVSREKKERFSLILESASTNQTSMYLCASSTPRSGANVLTFGAGSRLTVL.

This clonotype was seen at least ten times. CDR3 DNA sequence: TGTGCCAGCAGTTCCGACTATTCCACTGAAGCTTTCTTT. Encoded protein: CASSSDYSTEAFF. The V call is TRBV7-2, the J call TRBJ1-1; D is unresolved. Per the germline V gene, CDR1 is SGHTA and CDR2 is FQGNSA. V was cut by 6 bases and J by 4 bases, with 12 bases left in between. CDR3 size: 13 residues.

This rearrangement joins TRBV5-1 to TRBJ2-5; D is uncertain. The V gene's germline CDR1 is SGHRS and CDR2 YFSETQ. The CDR3 length is 12 residues. With 5 bases removed from V and 2 bases from J, the gap between germline ends came to 7 bases. The CDR3 protein is CASRAEQETQYF. CDR3 bases: TGCGCCAGCAGGGCGGAACAAGAGACCCAGTACTTC. Full variable domain (outside the CDR3, taken from reference TRBV5-1 and TRBJ2-5): KAGVTQTPRYLIKTRGQQVTLSCSPISGHRSVSWYQQTPGQGLQFLFEYFSETQRNKGNFPGRFSGRQFSNSRSEMNVSTLELGDSALYLCASRAEQETQYFGPGTRLLVL.

The CDR3 coding sequence is TGTGCCATCAGGCTACAGGAGAACACTGAAGCTTTCTTT. Its protein product is CAIRLQENTEAFF. The V gene is TRBV10-3, the J gene TRBJ1-1, with D perhaps TRBD1 (5 bases). Trimming removed 6 bases at V and 1 base at J, with 9 bases between. Germline CDR1 ENHRY, CDR2 SYGVKD. This CDR3 comprises 13 residues.

This clonotype showed up just a few times. The rearrangement uses TRBV6-2 or TRBV6-3 and TRBJ1-1, with D tentatively TRBD1 (6 bases). CDR1 and CDR2 (germline): MNHEY, SVGEGT. V shed 2 bases and J shed 7 bases, with 17 bases lying between them. This CDR3 contains 15 residues. CDR3 bases: TGTGCCAGCAGTTACACAGAGGGGGTACGTGGTGAAGCTTTCTTT. Translation gives CASSYTEGVRGEAFF.

Only a few counts were recorded for this clonotype. The rearrangement joins TRBV4-2 to TRBJ2-7; 15 bases line up with TRBD2. V shed 4 bases, J shed 7 bases, and the junction held 5 bases outside the gene matches. Germline CDR1 and CDR2: LGHNA and YNFKEQ. This CDR3 contains 15 residues. Written as DNA, the CDR3 is TGTGCCAGCAGCCCCACCGGGACTAGCGGGGGGGAGCAGTACTTC. Protein: CASSPTGTSGGEQYF.

The chain links TRBV6-5 to TRBJ2-1; TRBD1 matches 10 bases. The V segment lost 0 bases and the J segment 10 bases; nucleotides outside the gene matches: 6. Germline V gives CDR1 MNHEY, CDR2 SVGAGI. This CDR3 is built from 15 residues. CDR3 region: CASSYSRQGAGEQFF. Here the CDR3 DNA reads TGTGCCAGCAGTTACTCGAGACAGGGGGCGGGGGAGCAGTTCTTC.

This clonotype has just a few counts. The CDR3, as DNA: TGTGCCAGCAGCTTAGTTGGGGGCTTGAGCACTGAAGCTTTCTTT. It encodes CASSLVGGLSTEAFF. The V and J genes are TRBV7-8 and TRBJ1-1; D perhaps matches TRBD1 (6 bases). The CDR3 has 15 amino acids. The V gene's germline CDR1 is SGHVS and CDR2 FQNEAQ. V dropped 1 base and J dropped 4 bases, with 13 bases sitting between them.

This clonotype has more than one count but fewer than ten. This sequence joins TRBV6-5 and TRBJ1-1; the match to TRBD1 covers 7 bases. The CDR3 runs 16 residues. Germline values: CDR1 MNHEY, CDR2 SVGAGI. Trimming removed 7 bases from V and 4 bases from J; junction bases left unmatched: 15. The CDR3 DNA reads as TGTGCCAGCATTTCTCGAACCGGGACAGAAGGCACTGAAGCTTTCTTT. Translating gives CASISRTGTEGTEAFF.

This clonotype was recorded many times. The rearrangement joins TRBV6-6 to TRBJ1-6, with a weak D call TRBD1 (5 bases). This CDR3 spans 13 amino acids. V lost 7 bases and J lost 7, with 11 bases in between. The germline gives CDR1 MNHNY, CDR2 SVGAGI (reference sequence). The CDR3 sequence is CASIRQGNSPLHF. In nucleotides, the CDR3 is TGTGCCAGCATTCGCCAGGGCAATTCACCCCTCCACTTT.

The chain links TRBV5-4 to TRBJ1-1; no definite D call. Germline V gene sequence: CDR1 SGHNT, CDR2 YYREEE (reference sequence). Trimming removed 4 bases from V and 0 bases from J, with 10 bases in between. This CDR3 region has 14 residues. This chain's CDR3 is CASSPNVVNTEAFF. Here the CDR3 DNA reads TGTGCCAGCAGCCCCAACGTGGTGAACACTGAAGCTTTCTTT.

The table lists this clonotype with many counts. V is TRBV20-1 and J is TRBJ1-1; D ambiguous. CDR1 is DFQATT, CDR2 SNEGSKA, per germline (reference sequence). Trimming removed 3 bases at V and 0 bases at J, with 8 bases between. This CDR3 comprises 13 residues. DNA of the CDR3: TGCAGTGCTAGGCGCAGCCTGAACACTGAAGCTTTCTTT. Its translation: CSARRSLNTEAFF.

This clonotype was counted at least ten times. This chain connects TRBV18 to TRBJ1-1, with D tentatively TRBD1 (5 bases). With 6 bases removed from V and 1 base from J, the gap between germline ends came to 12 bases. Germline V gives CDR1 KGHSH, CDR2 LQKENI. The CDR3 runs 14 residues. CDR3 in DNA: TGTGCCAGCTCTGTGGGGGAGTCGAACACTGAAGCTTTCTTT. Protein product: CASSVGESNTEAFF. The full variable domain, completed using reference TRBV18 and TRBJ1-1, is NAGVMQNPRHLVRRRGQEARLRCSPMKGHSHVYWYRQLPEEGLKFMVYLQKENIIDESGMPKERFSAEFPKEGPSILRIQQVVRGDSAAYFCASSVGESNTEAFFGQGTRLTVV.

This clonotype was counted many times. The chain links TRBV7-9 to TRBJ2-4, with D possibly called TRBD1 or TRBD2 (6 bases each). V was shortened by 5 bases and J by 0 bases, with 17 bases between the two germline ends. The CDR3 has 17 amino acids. Germline CDR1 is SEHNR and CDR2 is FQNEAQ (reference sequence). DNA for the CDR3: TGTGCCAGCAGCCTCCCTAGGGGGGCGCTAGCCAAAAACATTCAGTACTTC. Translating gives CASSLPRGALAKNIQYF.